The present TCR beta chain was sequenced within a study of T-cell reconstitution after alpha-beta-depleted transplantation in children. Researchers prepared the TCRbeta library using unique molecular identifiers, the study reports. TCRdb called the PCR reads again in MiXCR, with one record for every CDR3 protein. The sample holds 400,000 to 550,000 distinct CDR3 sequences, about 10% seen once. Germline values: CDR1 DFQATT, CDR2 SNEGSKA (reference sequence). The CDR3 covers 13 residues. V dropped 3 bases and J dropped 1 base, with 6 bases sitting between them. Study-wide results and caveats: Recipient T cells and thymic progenitors that survived gave rise to the high TCRbeta diversity observed at day 60 in some patients. It was newly produced T cells that mostly accounted for T-cell counts and diversity one year after transplant. Roughly two months post-transplant, alpha-beta T cells reportedly originated from several hundred graft clones that had expanded.

This clonotype was found a few times. No antigen is known for it. The chain is built from TRBV20-1 and TRBJ2-2, with no clear D. This clonotype originated in a child aged 2-15 years with inherited bone marrow failure, due to receive a stem cell transplant. Sequences were derived from PBMCs, sampled before TCRalphabeta/CD19-depleted stem cell transplant. CDR3 nucleotides: TGCAGTGCTAGTTGGGGGAACACCGGGGAGCTGTTTTTT. Protein: CSASWGNTGELFF.